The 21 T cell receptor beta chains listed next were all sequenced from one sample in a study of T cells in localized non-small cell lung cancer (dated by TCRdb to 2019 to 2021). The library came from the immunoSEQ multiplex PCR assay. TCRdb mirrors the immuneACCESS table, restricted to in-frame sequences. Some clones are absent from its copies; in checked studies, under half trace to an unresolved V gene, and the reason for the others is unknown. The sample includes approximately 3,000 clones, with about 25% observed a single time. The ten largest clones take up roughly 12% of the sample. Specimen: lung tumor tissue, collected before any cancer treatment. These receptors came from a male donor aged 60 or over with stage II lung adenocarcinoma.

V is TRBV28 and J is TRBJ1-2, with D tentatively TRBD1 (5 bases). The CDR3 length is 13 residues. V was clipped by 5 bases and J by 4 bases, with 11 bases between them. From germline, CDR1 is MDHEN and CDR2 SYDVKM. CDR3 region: CASSETGRYGYTF. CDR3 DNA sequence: TGTGCCAGCAGTGAAACAGGCCGCTATGGCTACACCTTC.

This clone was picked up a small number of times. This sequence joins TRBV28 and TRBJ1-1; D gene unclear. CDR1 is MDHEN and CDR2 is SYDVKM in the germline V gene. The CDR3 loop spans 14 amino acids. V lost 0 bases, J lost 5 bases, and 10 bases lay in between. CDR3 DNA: TGTGCCAGCAGTTTATGGGTTGGTCAGACTGAAGCTTTCTTT. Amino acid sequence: CASSLWVGQTEAFF.

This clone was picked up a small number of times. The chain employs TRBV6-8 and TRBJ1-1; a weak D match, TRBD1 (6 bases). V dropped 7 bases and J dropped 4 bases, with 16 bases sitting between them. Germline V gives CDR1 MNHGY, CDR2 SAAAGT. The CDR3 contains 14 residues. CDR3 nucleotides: TGTGCCAGCACTAGGGCAGGGGAGTCCACTGAAGCTTTCTTT. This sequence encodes CASTRAGESTEAFF.

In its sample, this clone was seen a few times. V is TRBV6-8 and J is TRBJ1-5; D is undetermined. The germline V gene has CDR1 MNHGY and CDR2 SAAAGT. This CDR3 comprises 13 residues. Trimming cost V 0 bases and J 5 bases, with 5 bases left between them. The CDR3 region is CASSYSGDQPQHF. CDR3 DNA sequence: TGTGCCAGCAGTTACTCTGGGGATCAGCCCCAGCATTTT.

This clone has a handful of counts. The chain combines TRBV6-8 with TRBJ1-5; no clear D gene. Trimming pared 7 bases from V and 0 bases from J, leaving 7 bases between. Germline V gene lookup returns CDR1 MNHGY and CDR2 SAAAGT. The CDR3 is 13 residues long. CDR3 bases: TGTGCCAGCAAGGCCCTTAGCAATCAGCCCCAGCATTTT. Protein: CASKALSNQPQHF.

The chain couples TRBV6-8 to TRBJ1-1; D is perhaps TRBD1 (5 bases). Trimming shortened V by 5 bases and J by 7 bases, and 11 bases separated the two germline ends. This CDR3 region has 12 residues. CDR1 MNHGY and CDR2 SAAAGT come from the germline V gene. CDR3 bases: TGTGCCAGCAGTCGGGACCCTTTTGAAGCTTTCTTT. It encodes CASSRDPFEAFF.

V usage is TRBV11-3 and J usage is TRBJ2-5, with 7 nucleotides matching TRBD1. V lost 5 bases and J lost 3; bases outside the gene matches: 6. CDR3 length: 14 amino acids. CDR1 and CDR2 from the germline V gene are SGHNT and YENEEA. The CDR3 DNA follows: TGTGCCAGCAGCCGACATGACAGGGAAGAGACCCAGTACTTC. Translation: CASSRHDREETQYF.

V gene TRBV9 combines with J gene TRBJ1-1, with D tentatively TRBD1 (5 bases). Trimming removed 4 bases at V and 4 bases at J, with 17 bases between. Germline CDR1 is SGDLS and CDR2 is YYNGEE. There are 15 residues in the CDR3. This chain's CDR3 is CASSPGTRVFTEAFF. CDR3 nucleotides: TGTGCCAGCAGCCCCGGGACCAGAGTCTTCACTGAAGCTTTCTTT.

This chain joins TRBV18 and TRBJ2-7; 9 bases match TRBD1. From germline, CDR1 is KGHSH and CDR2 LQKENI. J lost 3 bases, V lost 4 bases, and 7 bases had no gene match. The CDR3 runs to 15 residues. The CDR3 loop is CASSHTGTGNYEQYF. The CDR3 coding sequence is TGTGCCAGCTCACATACCGGGACAGGGAACTACGAGCAGTACTTC. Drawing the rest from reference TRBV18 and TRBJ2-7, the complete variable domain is NAGVMQNPRHLVRRRGQEARLRCSPMKGHSHVYWYRQLPEEGLKFMVYLQKENIIDESGMPKERFSAEFPKEGPSILRIQQVVRGDSAAYFCASSHTGTGNYEQYFGPGTRLTVT.

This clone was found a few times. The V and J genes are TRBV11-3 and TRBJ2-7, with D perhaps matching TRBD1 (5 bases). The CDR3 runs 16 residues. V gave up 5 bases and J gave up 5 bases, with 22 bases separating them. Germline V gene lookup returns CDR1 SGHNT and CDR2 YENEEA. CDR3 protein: CASSQGSREDMHEQYF. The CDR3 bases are TGTGCCAGCAGCCAAGGCTCCAGGGAAGACATGCACGAGCAGTACTTC.

The CDR3 protein is CASSPREPSGANVLTF. The CDR3 DNA follows: TGTGCCAGCTCACCACGGGAACCCTCTGGGGCCAACGTCCTGACTTTC. The chain has TRBV18 and TRBJ2-6; D is unresolved. This CDR3 contains 16 residues. V gave up 1 base and J gave up 0 bases, with 7 bases separating them. Germline CDR1 reads KGHSH; CDR2 reads LQKENI.

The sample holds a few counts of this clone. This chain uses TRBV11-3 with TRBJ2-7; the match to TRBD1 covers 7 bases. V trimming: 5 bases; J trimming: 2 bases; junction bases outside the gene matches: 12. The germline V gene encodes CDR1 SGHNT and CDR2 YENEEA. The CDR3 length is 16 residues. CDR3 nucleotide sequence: TGTGCCAGCAGCGTGGCCTCCGTCAGGGGGACCTACGAGCAGTACTTC. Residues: CASSVASVRGTYEQYF. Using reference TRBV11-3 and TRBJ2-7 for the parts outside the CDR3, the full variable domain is EAGVVQSPRYKIIEKKQPVAFWCNPISGHNTLYWYLQNLGQGPELLIRYENEEAVDDSQLPKDRFSAERLKGVDSTLKIQPAELGDSAVYLCASSVASVRGTYEQYFGPGTRLTVT.

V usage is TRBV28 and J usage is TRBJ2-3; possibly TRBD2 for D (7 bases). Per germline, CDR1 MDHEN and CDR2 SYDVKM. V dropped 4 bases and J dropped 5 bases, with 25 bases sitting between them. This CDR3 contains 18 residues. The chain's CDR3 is CASSSPNLGGADIDTQYF. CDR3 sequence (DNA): TGTGCCAGCAGTTCCCCAAACCTGGGGGGGGCGGACATAGATACGCAGTATTTT.

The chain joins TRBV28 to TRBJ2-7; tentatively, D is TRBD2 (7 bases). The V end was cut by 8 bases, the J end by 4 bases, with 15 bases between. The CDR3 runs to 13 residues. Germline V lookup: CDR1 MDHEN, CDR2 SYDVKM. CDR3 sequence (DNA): TGTGCCAGCTGGAGAGGGAGGGGGTACGAGCAGTACTTC. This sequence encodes CASWRGRGYEQYF.

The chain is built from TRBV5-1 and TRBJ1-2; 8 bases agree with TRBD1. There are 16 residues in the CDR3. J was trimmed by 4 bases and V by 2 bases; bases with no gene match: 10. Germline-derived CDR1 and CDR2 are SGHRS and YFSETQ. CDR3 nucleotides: TGCGCCAGCAGCTTTTCTTCCGGGACAGGAAGCTATGGCTACACCTTC. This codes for CASSFSSGTGSYGYTF.

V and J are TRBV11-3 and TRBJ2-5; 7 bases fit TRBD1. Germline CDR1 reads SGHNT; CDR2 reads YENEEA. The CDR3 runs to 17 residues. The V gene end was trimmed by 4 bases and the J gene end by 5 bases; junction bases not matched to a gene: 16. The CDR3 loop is CASSSGTVRGMRETQYF. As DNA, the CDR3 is TGTGCCAGCAGCTCCGGGACAGTAAGGGGGATGCGGGAGACCCAGTACTTC. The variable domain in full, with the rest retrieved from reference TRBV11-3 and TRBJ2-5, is EAGVVQSPRYKIIEKKQPVAFWCNPISGHNTLYWYLQNLGQGPELLIRYENEEAVDDSQLPKDRFSAERLKGVDSTLKIQPAELGDSAVYLCASSSGTVRGMRETQYFGPGTRLLVL.

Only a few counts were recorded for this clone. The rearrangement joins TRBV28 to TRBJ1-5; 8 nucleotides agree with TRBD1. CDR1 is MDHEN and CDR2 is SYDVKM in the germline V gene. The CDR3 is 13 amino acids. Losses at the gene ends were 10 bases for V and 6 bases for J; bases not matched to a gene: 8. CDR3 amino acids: CATKDRGGQPQHF. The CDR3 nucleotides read TGTGCCACCAAAGACAGGGGTGGTCAGCCCCAGCATTTT.

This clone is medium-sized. The CDR3 nucleotides read TGTGCCAGCAGCTTCGACAGGAACTCCTACGAGCAGTACTTC. This codes for CASSFDRNSYEQYF. J is TRBJ2-7 and V is TRBV11-3; weak D call: TRBD1 (6 bases). Between the trimmed V and J ends, which lost 3 bases and 0 bases, there was a span of 9 bases. The CDR3 is 14 amino acids. The germline gives CDR1 SGHNT, CDR2 YENEEA. The full variable domain, with the rest looked up from reference TRBV11-3 and TRBJ2-7, is EAGVVQSPRYKIIEKKQPVAFWCNPISGHNTLYWYLQNLGQGPELLIRYENEEAVDDSQLPKDRFSAERLKGVDSTLKIQPAELGDSAVYLCASSFDRNSYEQYFGPGTRLTVT.

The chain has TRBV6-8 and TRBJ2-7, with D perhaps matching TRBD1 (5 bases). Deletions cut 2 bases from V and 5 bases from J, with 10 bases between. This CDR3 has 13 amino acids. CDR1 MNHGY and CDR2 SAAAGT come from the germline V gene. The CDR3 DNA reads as TGTGCCAGCAGTTACCTTGGGGCCCACGAGCAGTACTTC. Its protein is CASSYLGAHEQYF.

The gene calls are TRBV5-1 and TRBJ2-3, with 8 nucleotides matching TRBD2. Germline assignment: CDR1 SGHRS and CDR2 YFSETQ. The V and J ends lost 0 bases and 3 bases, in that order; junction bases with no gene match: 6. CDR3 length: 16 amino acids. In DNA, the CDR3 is TGCGCCAGCAGCTTGGCCGGGAGGGTCGGTACAGATACGCAGTATTTT. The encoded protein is CASSLAGRVGTDTQYF.

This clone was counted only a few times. CDR3 bases: TGTGCCAGCAGCCCCGCAGGGGCCCTAAACACCATATATTTT. Protein: CASSPAGALNTIYF. V is TRBV11-3 and J is TRBJ1-3; the D gene is possibly TRBD1 (6 bases). The V gene's germline CDR1 is SGHNT and CDR2 YENEEA. CDR3 length equals 14 residues. V was clipped by 5 bases and J by 6 bases, with 14 bases between them.